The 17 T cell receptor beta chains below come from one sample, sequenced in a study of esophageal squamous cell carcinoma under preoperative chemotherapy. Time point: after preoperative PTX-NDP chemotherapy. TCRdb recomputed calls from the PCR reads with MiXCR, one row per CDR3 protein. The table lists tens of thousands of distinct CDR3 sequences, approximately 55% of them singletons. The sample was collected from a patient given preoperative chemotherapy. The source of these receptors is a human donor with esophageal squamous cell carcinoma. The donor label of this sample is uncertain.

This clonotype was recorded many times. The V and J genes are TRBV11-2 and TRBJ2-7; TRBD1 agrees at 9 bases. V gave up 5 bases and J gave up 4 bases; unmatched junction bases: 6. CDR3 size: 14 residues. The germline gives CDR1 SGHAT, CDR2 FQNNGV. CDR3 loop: CASSAGTGYYEQYF. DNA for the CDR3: TGTGCCAGCAGCGCCGGGACAGGGTATTACGAGCAGTACTTC.

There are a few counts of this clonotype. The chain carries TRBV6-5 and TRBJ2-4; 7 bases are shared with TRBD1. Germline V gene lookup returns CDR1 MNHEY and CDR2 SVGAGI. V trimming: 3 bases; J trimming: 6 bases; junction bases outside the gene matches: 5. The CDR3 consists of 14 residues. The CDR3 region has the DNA TGTGCCAGCAGTTATGGGGGACAGACAAACATTCAGTACTTC. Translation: CASSYGGQTNIQYF.

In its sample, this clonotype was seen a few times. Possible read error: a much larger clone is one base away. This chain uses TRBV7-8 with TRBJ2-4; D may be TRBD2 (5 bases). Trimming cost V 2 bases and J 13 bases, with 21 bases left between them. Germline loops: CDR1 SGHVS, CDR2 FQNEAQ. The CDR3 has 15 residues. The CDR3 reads CASSLSEGEYNEQYF. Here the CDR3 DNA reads TGTGCCAGCAGCTTAAGCGAGGGAGAATACAATGAGCAGTACTTC.

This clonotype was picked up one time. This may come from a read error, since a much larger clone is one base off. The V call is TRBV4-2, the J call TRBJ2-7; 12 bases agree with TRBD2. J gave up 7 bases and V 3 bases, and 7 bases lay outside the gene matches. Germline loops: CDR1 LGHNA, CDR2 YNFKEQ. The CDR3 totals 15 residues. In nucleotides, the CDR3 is TGTGCCAGCAGCCAGGCTAGCGGGGGGGGTCAGGAGCAGTACTTC. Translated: CASSQASGGGQEQYF.

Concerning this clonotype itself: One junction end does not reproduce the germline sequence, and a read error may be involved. The CDR3 DNA reads TGTGCCAGCCGTGCCACGGGGGGGGGAGCCAAAAACACTCAGTACTTC. Its protein product is CASRATGGGAKNTQYF. This sequence joins TRBV12-3 or TRBV12-4 and TRBJ2-4, with 8 bases matching TRBD2. The CDR3 runs 16 residues.

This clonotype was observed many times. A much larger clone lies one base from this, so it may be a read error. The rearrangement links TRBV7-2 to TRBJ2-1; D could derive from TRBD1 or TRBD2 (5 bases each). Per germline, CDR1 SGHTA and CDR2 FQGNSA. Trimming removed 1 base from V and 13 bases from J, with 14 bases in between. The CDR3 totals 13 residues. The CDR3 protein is CASSLGGANIQFF. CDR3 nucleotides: TGTGCCAGCAGCTTAGGAGGGGCCAACATTCAGTTCTTC.

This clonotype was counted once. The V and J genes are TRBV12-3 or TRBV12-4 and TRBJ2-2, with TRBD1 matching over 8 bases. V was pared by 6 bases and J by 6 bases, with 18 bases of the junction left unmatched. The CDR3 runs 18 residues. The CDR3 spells CASSLPMGTGVKAGELFF. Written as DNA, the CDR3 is TGTGCCAGCAGCCTACCCATGGGGACAGGTGTTAAAGCCGGGGAGCTGTTTTTT.

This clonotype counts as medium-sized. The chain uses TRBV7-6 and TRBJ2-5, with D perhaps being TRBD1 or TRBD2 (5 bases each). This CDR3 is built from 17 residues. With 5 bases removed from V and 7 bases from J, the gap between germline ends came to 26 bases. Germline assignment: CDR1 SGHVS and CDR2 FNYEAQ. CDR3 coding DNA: TGTGCCAGCAGCCCCCGGGGACCCACAGGAATAGCCAGGACCCAGTACTTC. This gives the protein CASSPRGPTGIARTQYF.

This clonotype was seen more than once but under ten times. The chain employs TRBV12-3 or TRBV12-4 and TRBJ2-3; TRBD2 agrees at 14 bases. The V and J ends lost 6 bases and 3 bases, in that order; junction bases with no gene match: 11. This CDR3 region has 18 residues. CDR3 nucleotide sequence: TGTGCCAGCAGCCTGACTAGCGGGAGGGCCTATCGAACAGATACGCAGTATTTT. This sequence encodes CASSLTSGRAYRTDTQYF.

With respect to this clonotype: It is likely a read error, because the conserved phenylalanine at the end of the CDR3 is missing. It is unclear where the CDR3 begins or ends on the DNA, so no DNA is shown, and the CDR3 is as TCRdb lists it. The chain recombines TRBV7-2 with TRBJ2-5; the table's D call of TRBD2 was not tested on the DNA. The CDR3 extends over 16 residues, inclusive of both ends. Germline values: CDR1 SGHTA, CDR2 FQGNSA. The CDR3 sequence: CASSFNSGGPQETRLS.

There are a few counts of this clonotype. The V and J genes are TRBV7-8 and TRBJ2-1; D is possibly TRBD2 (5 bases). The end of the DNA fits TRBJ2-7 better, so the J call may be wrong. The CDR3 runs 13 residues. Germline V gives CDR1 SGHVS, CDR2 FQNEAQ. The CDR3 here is CASSSLDRDEQYF. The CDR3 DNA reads TGTGCCAGCAGCTCCCTTGACCGGGATGAGCAGTACTTC.

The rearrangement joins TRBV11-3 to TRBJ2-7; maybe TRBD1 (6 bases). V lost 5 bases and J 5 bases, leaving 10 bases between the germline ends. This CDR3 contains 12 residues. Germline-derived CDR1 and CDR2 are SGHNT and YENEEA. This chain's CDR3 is CASSRYRDEQYF. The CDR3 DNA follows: TGTGCCAGCAGCCGATACAGGGACGAGCAGTACTTC. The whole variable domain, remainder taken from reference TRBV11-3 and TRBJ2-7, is EAGVVQSPRYKIIEKKQPVAFWCNPISGHNTLYWYLQNLGQGPELLIRYENEEAVDDSQLPKDRFSAERLKGVDSTLKIQPAELGDSAVYLCASSRYRDEQYFGPGTRLTVT.

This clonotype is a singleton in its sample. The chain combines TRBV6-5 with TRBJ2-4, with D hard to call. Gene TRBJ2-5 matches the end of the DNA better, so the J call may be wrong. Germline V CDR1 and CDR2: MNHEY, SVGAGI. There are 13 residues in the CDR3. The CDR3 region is CASSYNRQETQYF. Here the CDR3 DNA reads TGTGCCAGCAGTTACAATAGGCAAGAGACCCAGTACTTC.

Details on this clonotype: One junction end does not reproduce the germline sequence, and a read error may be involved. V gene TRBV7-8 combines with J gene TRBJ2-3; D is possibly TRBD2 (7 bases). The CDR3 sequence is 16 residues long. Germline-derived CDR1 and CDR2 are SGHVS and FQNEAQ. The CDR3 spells CACRNPGRGPDDMQYF. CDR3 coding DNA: TGTGCGTGCCGCAACCCGGGGCGGGGGCCCGATGACATGCAGTATTTC.

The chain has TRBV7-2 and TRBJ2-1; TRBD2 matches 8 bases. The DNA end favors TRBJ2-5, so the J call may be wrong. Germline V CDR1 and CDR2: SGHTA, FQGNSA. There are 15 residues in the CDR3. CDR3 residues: CARGSGGGNPETQYF. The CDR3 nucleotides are TGTGCCAGGGGGTCCGGGGGGGGTAACCCAGAGACCCAGTACTTC.

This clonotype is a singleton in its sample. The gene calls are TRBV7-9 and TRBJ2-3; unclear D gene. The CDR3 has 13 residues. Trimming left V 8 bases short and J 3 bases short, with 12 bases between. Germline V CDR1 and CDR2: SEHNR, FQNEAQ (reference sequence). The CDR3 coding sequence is TGTGCCAGCGGATCCTTGGGGACAGATACGCAGTATTTT. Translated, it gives CASGSLGTDTQYF.

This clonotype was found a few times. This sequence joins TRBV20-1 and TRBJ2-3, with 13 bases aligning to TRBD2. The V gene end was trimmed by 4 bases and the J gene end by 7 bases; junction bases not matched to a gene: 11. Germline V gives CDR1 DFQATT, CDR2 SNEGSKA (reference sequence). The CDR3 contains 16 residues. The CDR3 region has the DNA TGCAGTGCTACACCCGGGACTAGCGGGGTAGAGCATACGCAGTATTTT. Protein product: CSATPGTSGVEHTQYF.